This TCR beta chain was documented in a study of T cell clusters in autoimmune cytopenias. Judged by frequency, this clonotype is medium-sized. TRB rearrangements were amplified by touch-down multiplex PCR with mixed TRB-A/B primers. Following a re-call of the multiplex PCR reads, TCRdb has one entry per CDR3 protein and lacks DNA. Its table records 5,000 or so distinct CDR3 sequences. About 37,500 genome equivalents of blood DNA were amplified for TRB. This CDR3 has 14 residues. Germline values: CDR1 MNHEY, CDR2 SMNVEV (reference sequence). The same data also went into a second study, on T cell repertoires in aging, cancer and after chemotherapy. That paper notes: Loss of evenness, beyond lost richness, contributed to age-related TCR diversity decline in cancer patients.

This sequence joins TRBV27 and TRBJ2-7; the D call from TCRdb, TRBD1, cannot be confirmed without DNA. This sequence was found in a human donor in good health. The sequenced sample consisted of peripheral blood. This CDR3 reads CASSAGQGAYEQYF.